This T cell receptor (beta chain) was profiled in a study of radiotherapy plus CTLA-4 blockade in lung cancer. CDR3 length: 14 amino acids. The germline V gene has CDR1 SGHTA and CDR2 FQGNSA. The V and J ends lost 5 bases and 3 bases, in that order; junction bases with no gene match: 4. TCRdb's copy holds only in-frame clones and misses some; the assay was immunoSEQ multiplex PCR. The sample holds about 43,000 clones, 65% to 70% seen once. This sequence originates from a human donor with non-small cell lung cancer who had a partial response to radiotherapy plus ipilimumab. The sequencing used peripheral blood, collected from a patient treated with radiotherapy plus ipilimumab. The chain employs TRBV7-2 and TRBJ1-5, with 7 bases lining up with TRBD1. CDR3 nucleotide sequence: TGTGCCAGCAGCATACAGGGGTACAATCAGCCCCAGCATTTT. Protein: CASSIQGYNQPQHF.